Below, one T cell receptor beta chain is given with its context. Its antigen is unknown. TCRdb used MiXCR to reprocess the reads, holding one entry per CDR3 protein. The sample has hundreds of thousands of distinct CDR3 sequences, approximately 30% seen once. This sample stems from a study of T cell repertoires in cytomegalovirus infection. As for the study in general: Through public TCR beta signatures, both CMV infection and matching HLA type were indicated.

Study observations and caveats: People with CMV and the relevant HLA were identified by cumulative public TCR beta family frequency. Dominating the ex vivo response were TCR beta clonotypes that were CMV-specific and HLA-C-restricted.

Between the trimmed V and J ends, which lost 1 base and 1 base, there was a span of 12 bases. Germline loops: CDR1 KGHDR, CDR2 SFDVKD. This CDR3 region has 17 residues. The sample here was cultured CD8+ T cells from PBMCs, taken from culture after CMV antigen stimulation. V usage is TRBV24-1 and J usage is TRBJ1-4; D is unresolved. This receptor was obtained from a human donor in good health (CMV status not recorded). Some clones in this sample may be carry-over from other donors' samples. DNA for the CDR3: TGTGCCACCAGTGATTTTTCCCGACGGATAACTAATGAAAAACTGTTTTTT. It codes for CATSDFSRRITNEKLFF.